This record covers a single TCR beta chain. Antigen specificity is unknown. The data originate from a study of brain T cells in children with intractable seizures. Study results and caveats: Patients' HCMV serostatus was unknown; virus specificity rests on CDR3 similarity alone.

The data were produced by immunoSEQ multiplex PCR, yet TCRdb's version contains in-frame clones alone and is incomplete. Of 340,000 or so clones listed, over 85% were seen once; the top ten hold around 5%. Looked up from germline, CDR1 is LNHDA and CDR2 is SQIVND (reference sequence). The CDR3 contains 12 residues. V shed 7 bases and J shed 4 bases, with 8 bases lying between them. Time point meaning: blood from clinic visit 5 months post-surgery; TSC patient then seizure free. The sequenced cases were selected for having the highest brain T cell transcript signatures. At least one anti-epileptic drug was given before surgery.

The sequence derives from a boy under three years old with tuberous sclerosis and intractable seizures. The specimen was peripheral blood, collected roughly 5 months after surgery. J is TRBJ2-1 and V is TRBV19, with D hard to call. CDR3 nucleotide sequence: TGTGCCAGTAAGACATCTTACAATGAGCAGTTCTTC. The encoded protein is CASKTSYNEQFF.